Following are 2 T cell receptor beta chains from one sample sequenced in a study of blood T cell repertoires in COVID-19. The data were produced by immunoSEQ multiplex PCR, yet TCRdb's version contains in-frame clones alone and is incomplete. The repertoire holds under 60,000 clones, with 90% to 95% as singletons. Material for sequencing was peripheral blood. The receptors shown here come from a man aged 50-60 years with acute or convalescent COVID-19.

The chain links TRBV30 to TRBJ2-1; 13 nucleotides line up with TRBD2. The CDR3 sequence is 16 residues long. Germline V CDR1 and CDR2: GTSNPN, SVGIG (reference sequence). The J segment lost 3 bases and the V segment lost 4 bases, leaving 6 bases of the junction unmatched. CDR3 coding DNA: TGTGCCTGGACAATGGGACTAGCGGGGAACTACAATGAGCAGTTCTTC. It codes for CAWTMGLAGNYNEQFF.

This chain links TRBV5-1 with TRBJ2-5; 8 bases map to TRBD2. Germline V CDR1 and CDR2: SGHRS, YFSETQ. CDR3 length equals 13 residues. The junction had 5 bases not matched to a gene; V was cut back by 5 bases and J by 5 bases. The CDR3 DNA reads TGCGCCAGCAGTGGACTAGCAGGGGAGACCCAGTACTTC. The encoded protein is CASSGLAGETQYF.